These 5 T cell receptor beta chains originate from one sample sequenced in a study of CD8 T cells in ankylosing spondylitis. Each CDR3 protein is one row after TCRdb ran MiXCR on the 5' RACE reads. The repertoire holds 200,000 to 250,000 distinct CDR3 sequences, with roughly 24% as singletons. Sequences were obtained from blood, either unsorted or a sorted T cell fraction (not recorded which). These receptors originate from a male donor with ankylosing spondylitis or in good health (not recorded which).

This chain links TRBV28 with TRBJ2-5, with D possibly being TRBD2 (5 bases). In germline, CDR1 is MDHEN, CDR2 SYDVKM. CDR3 length equals 14 residues. The V end lost 7 bases, the J end lost 4 bases, and 16 bases lay between the germline ends. The CDR3 DNA reads TGTGCCAGCAACTCCCCGGGGATTGGAGAGACCCAGTACTTC. Amino acid sequence: CASNSPGIGETQYF.

This chain joins TRBV7-8 and TRBJ1-1; the D gene is possibly TRBD1 (6 bases). V shed 6 bases and J shed 8 bases, with 19 bases lying between them. CDR3 length: 14 residues. Germline V gene sequence: CDR1 SGHVS, CDR2 FQNEAQ. In DNA form, the CDR3 reads TGTGCCAGCAGTTGGGGTCGGGGGGCAGCCGAAGCTTTCTTT. It codes for CASSWGRGAAEAFF. Complete variable domain (other parts from reference TRBV7-8 and TRBJ1-1): GAGVSQSPRYKVAKRGQDVALRCDPISGHVSLFWYQQALGQGPEFLTYFQNEAQLDKSGLPSDRFFAERPEGSVSTLKIQRTQQEDSAVYLCASSWGRGAAEAFFGQGTRLTVV.

The sample holds many counts of this clonotype. V gene TRBV28 combines with J gene TRBJ1-4, with TRBD1 matching over 7 bases. With 3 bases clipped from V and 3 bases from J, the junction kept 4 bases outside the gene matches. Germline CDR1 MDHEN, CDR2 SYDVKM. The CDR3 length is 15 residues. The DNA for the CDR3 is TGTGCCAGCAGTTTGTTGACAGGGTCTAATGAAAAACTGTTTTTT. This codes for CASSLLTGSNEKLFF. Based on the CDR3 plus reference TRBV28 and TRBJ1-4, the full variable domain is DVKVTQSSRYLVKRTGEKVFLECVQDMDHENMFWYRQDPGLGLRLIYFSYDVKMKEKGDIPEGYSVSREKKERFSLILESASTNQTSMYLCASSLLTGSNEKLFFGSGTQLSVL.

This clonotype was observed at least ten times. The chain links TRBV20-1 to TRBJ1-1; a weak D match, TRBD1 (5 bases). This CDR3 is built from 13 residues. Germline loops: CDR1 DFQATT, CDR2 SNEGSKA (reference sequence). With 1 base removed from V and 0 bases from J, the gap between germline ends came to 6 bases. CDR3 amino acids: CSARAGMNTEAFF. The CDR3 region has the DNA TGCAGTGCTAGAGCAGGGATGAACACTGAAGCTTTCTTT.

This chain joins TRBV5-1 and TRBJ2-1; D unresolved. V gave up 2 bases and J gave up 7 bases, with 22 bases separating them. CDR1 SGHRS and CDR2 YFSETQ come from the germline V gene. CDR3 size: 17 residues. CDR3 protein: CASSFGVSSTVGNEQFF. The CDR3 DNA is TGCGCCAGCAGCTTTGGCGTTTCGTCTACCGTTGGGAATGAGCAGTTCTTC.